The clone carrying this T cell receptor (beta chain) was counted many times. Its antigen is currently unknown. TCR beta CDR3 regions were amplified from RNA transcripts. Primed by the HTBI set, a first-round RT-PCR was run on the TCR CDR3. A single record per CDR3 protein comes from TCRdb applying MiXCR to the multiplex PCR reads. The top ten clones hold 31% of a sample with over 700,000 distinct CDR3 sequences, 35% of them seen once. This specimen comes from a study of T cells in Graves' hyperthyroidism and ophthalmopathy. Study overall: Upon initial diagnosis and before any treatment, peripheral blood was collected. Study conclusions and caveats: Blood also carried most thyroid clonotypes expanded above 0.001.

Uncontrolled infection, other autoimmune disease, pregnancy and lactation each barred patients from inclusion. V lost 3 bases to trimming and J lost 3 bases; unmatched junction nucleotides: 10. Germline V gene data show CDR1 as DFQATT and CDR2 as SNEGSKA (reference sequence). This CDR3 region has 16 residues. The sequenced sample was blood. The chain is built from TRBV20-1 and TRBJ1-5; 8 nucleotides line up with TRBD1. The TCR originated in a woman in her thirties or forties with Graves' hyperthyroidism. The DNA for the CDR3 is TGCAGTGCTAGTGACAGGGGAATGGATCTCAATCAGCCCCAGCATTTT. Translating it yields CSASDRGMDLNQPQHF.